This paragraph covers one TCR beta chain sequence. The protocol was immunoSEQ multiplex PCR, while the TCRdb copy is restricted to in-frame clones and leaves out a portion. This sample carries hundreds of thousands of clones, roughly 90% of them seen once, and the ten largest clones take about 7.3%. This entry belongs to a study of blood T cell repertoires in COVID-19. The wider study: Acute and convalescent COVID-19 samples came from the United States, Italy and Spain.

The germline V and J ends were trimmed by 2 bases and 5 bases, with 15 bases remaining between them. This CDR3 comprises 15 residues. Per the germline V gene, CDR1 is SEHNR and CDR2 is FQNEAQ (reference sequence). The specimen was peripheral blood. The clonotype was recovered from a woman in her seventies with COVID-19, enrolled during active disease. The V and J genes are TRBV7-9 and TRBJ2-5, with D perhaps matching TRBD1 (5 bases). The chain's CDR3 is CASSLSAGSGETQYF. The CDR3 DNA reads as TGTGCCAGCAGCTTATCGGCAGGGTCGGGCGAGACCCAGTACTTC.